Each of the 28 T cell receptor beta chains below was sequenced from the same sample in a study of blood T cell repertoires in COVID-19 (dated by TCRdb to 2019 to 2021). Libraries were prepared through the immunoSEQ multiplex PCR assay. TCRdb took over this immuneACCESS table, retaining in-frame rearrangements with V and J assigned. Such tables are incomplete; in checked studies, under half of the missing clones stem from an unresolved V gene, and the remainder is unexplained. The sample table contains approximately 440,000 clones; only one count was recorded for about 91% of them. 10% to 15% of the sample is taken by the ten largest. Source material: peripheral blood. The receptors originated from a woman between 45 and 65 years old with COVID-19, enrolled during active disease.

This chain links TRBV5-4 with TRBJ1-2, with 8 bases that match TRBD1. Germline V lookup: CDR1 SGHNT, CDR2 YYREEE (reference sequence). Trimming at V came to 5 bases and at J to 5 bases, leaving 8 bases not matched to a gene. This CDR3 has 14 amino acids. Here the CDR3 DNA reads TGTGCCAGCAGAGGACAGGGATTAAGATATGGCTACACCTTC. This translates into CASRGQGLRYGYTF.

The chain is built from TRBV3-1 (or the pseudogene TRBV3-2) and TRBJ1-1, with TRBD1 as a possible D gene (5 bases). Germline CDR1 and CDR2: LGHDT and YNNKEL (reference sequence). The CDR3 is 14 amino acids. Deletions cut 0 bases from V and 12 bases from J, with 17 bases between. CDR3: CASSQDSGSGLTFF. The CDR3 DNA is TGTGCCAGCAGCCAAGATAGTGGATCAGGGCTAACTTTCTTT.

The V call is TRBV11-2, the J call TRBJ2-7; TRBD2 matches 15 bases. The CDR3 spans 17 residues. Germline-derived CDR1 and CDR2 are SGHAT and FQNNGV. Losses at the gene ends were 2 bases for V and 4 bases for J; bases not matched to a gene: 6. The CDR3 here is CASSLSGTSGGLYEQYF. The DNA of the CDR3 is TGTGCCAGCAGCTTAAGTGGGACTAGCGGGGGGCTATACGAGCAGTACTTC.

This clone was found once. V gene TRBV5-1 combines with J gene TRBJ2-5; TRBD1 agrees at 9 bases. Germline values: CDR1 SGHRS, CDR2 YFSETQ. The CDR3 sequence is 13 residues long. V lost 2 bases to trimming and J lost 5 bases; unmatched junction nucleotides: 1. CDR3 bases: TGCGCCAGCAGCTTTGGGACAGGGGAGACCCAGTACTTC. The encoded protein is CASSFGTGETQYF.

The rearrangement links TRBV7-8 to TRBJ1-2, with a possible D match to TRBD1 (6 bases). The length of the CDR3 is 14 residues. V lost 5 bases, J lost 8 bases, and 18 bases lay in between. The germline CDR1 and CDR2 sequences are SGHVS and FQNEAQ. The CDR3 DNA is TGTGCCAGCAGCGCCTCACAGGGAACTGGCGGCTACACCTTC. Translating it yields CASSASQGTGGYTF.

The CDR3: CASSYSQRAVSPTIYF. In DNA, the CDR3 is TGTGCCAGCAGTTACTCCCAGCGGGCCGTCAGTCCCACCATATATTTT. V is TRBV6-5 and J is TRBJ1-3, with D unresolved. V lost 0 bases and J 9 bases, leaving 18 bases between the germline ends. In germline, CDR1 is MNHEY, CDR2 SVGAGI. This CDR3 is 16 amino acids long.

This sequence joins TRBV12-5 and TRBJ2-2, with a possible D match to TRBD2 (5 bases). This CDR3 contains 15 residues. V lost 9 bases, J lost 2 bases, and 16 bases lay in between. In germline, CDR1 is LGHNT, CDR2 FRNRAP. CDR3 coding DNA: TGTGCTAGCGCCCGAGGGCAGAAAAACACCGGGGAGCTGTTTTTT. This sequence encodes CASARGQKNTGELFF.

This chain uses TRBV5-1 with TRBJ2-1; D ambiguous. V was pared by 0 bases and J by 5 bases, with 15 bases between. Germline assignment: CDR1 SGHRS and CDR2 YFSETQ. The CDR3 length is 16 residues. CDR3 loop: CASSLEGWAGNNEQFF. As DNA, the CDR3 is TGCGCCAGCAGCTTGGAAGGATGGGCAGGAAACAATGAGCAGTTCTTC.

The genes are TRBV11-2 and TRBJ1-1, with 9 bases identical to TRBD1. V shed 4 bases and J 6 bases; nucleotides not matched to a gene: 9. This CDR3 contains 15 residues. Germline CDR1 is SGHAT and CDR2 is FQNNGV. The CDR3 nucleotides are TGTGCCAGCAGCTCACACAGGGGGCGAGGGGCTGAAGCTTTCTTT. Its translation: CASSSHRGRGAEAFF.

The chain links TRBV3-1 (or the pseudogene TRBV3-2) to TRBJ1-1; the match to TRBD1 covers 11 bases. CDR1 and CDR2 (germline): LGHDT, YNNKEL (reference sequence). The CDR3 is 15 amino acids. Trimming took 4 bases from V and 7 from J; bases not matched to a gene: 8. The CDR3 loop is CASSLFRDRGYEAFF. In DNA form, the CDR3 reads TGTGCCAGCAGCCTCTTCCGGGACAGGGGGTATGAAGCTTTCTTT.

The chain uses TRBV5-5 and TRBJ2-7; D possibly corresponds to TRBD1 (6 bases). The CDR3 length is 12 residues. Deletions cut 4 bases from V and 6 bases from J, with 11 bases between. CDR1 and CDR2 from the germline V gene are SGHKS and YYEKEE (reference sequence). The CDR3 loop is CASSPTGREQYF. The CDR3 DNA sequence: TGTGCCAGCAGCCCGACAGGCCGCGAGCAGTACTTC.

This chain links TRBV28 with TRBJ1-6; 7 positions agree with TRBD1. J lost 0 bases, V lost 5 bases, and 10 bases had no gene match. The CDR3 spans 18 residues. Germline V gives CDR1 MDHEN, CDR2 SYDVKM. The CDR3 coding sequence is TGTGCCAGCAGTACCCGGGACAGTAGAAGCTCCTATAATTCACCCCTCCACTTT. Translating gives CASSTRDSRSSYNSPLHF. Full variable domain (missing parts from reference TRBV28 and TRBJ1-6): DVKVTQSSRYLVKRTGEKVFLECVQDMDHENMFWYRQDPGLGLRLIYFSYDVKMKEKGDIPEGYSVSREKKERFSLILESASTNQTSMYLCASSTRDSRSSYNSPLHFGNGTRLTVT.

V is TRBV11-2 and J is TRBJ1-1; 9 positions match TRBD1. The CDR3 is made up of 15 amino acids. Germline assignment: CDR1 SGHAT and CDR2 FQNNGV. With 3 bases clipped from V and 0 bases from J, the junction kept 2 bases outside the gene matches. The CDR3 sequence is CASSLGQGMNTEAFF. CDR3 DNA sequence: TGTGCCAGCAGCTTGGGACAGGGAATGAACACTGAAGCTTTCTTT.

The CDR3 protein is CASSLVGAYRGNTIYF. The CDR3 nucleotides read TGCGCCAGCAGCTTGGTAGGGGCCTACCGAGGAAACACCATATATTTT. The chain employs TRBV5-1 and TRBJ1-3; D might be TRBD1 (5 bases). The CDR3 sequence is 16 residues long. V was trimmed by 0 bases and J by 4 bases, leaving 14 bases between them. Germline V gene sequence: CDR1 SGHRS, CDR2 YFSETQ.

V and J are TRBV28 and TRBJ2-7, with TRBD1 identical over 7 bases. This CDR3 is built from 13 residues. The V gene end was trimmed by 4 bases and the J gene end by 2 bases; junction bases not matched to a gene: 2. The germline gives CDR1 MDHEN, CDR2 SYDVKM. The CDR3, as DNA: TGTGCCAGCAGTTCGACAGGGCCCTACGAGCAGTACTTC. It is translated as CASSSTGPYEQYF.

V and J are TRBV7-9 and TRBJ1-2; possibly TRBD1 for D (5 bases). Deletions cut 1 base from V and 6 bases from J, with 12 bases between. This CDR3 has 14 amino acids. Germline CDR1 reads SEHNR; CDR2 reads FQNEAQ (reference sequence). The CDR3 DNA reads TGTGCCAGCAGCTTAGGGATACAGGTCGATGGCTACACCTTC. Its translation is CASSLGIQVDGYTF. Full variable domain (missing parts from reference TRBV7-9 and TRBJ1-2): DTGVSQNPRHKITKRGQNVTFRCDPISEHNRLYWYRQTLGQGPEFLTYFQNEAQLEKSRLLSDRFSAERPKGSFSTLEIQRTEQGDSAMYLCASSLGIQVDGYTFGSGTRLTVV.

This clone was observed a handful of times. The chain carries TRBV19 and TRBJ1-3; TRBD1 is a possible D gene (6 bases). CDR1 is LNHDA and CDR2 is SQIVND in the germline V gene (reference sequence). This CDR3 is 16 amino acids long. V gave up 6 bases and J gave up 0 bases, with 15 bases separating them. CDR3: CASSFIRDTSGNTIYF. CDR3 DNA sequence: TGTGCCAGTAGCTTTATCCGGGACACCTCTGGAAACACCATATATTTT.

V is TRBV19 and J is TRBJ1-1, with D possibly being TRBD1 (5 bases). Germline V lookup: CDR1 LNHDA, CDR2 SQIVND (reference sequence). The CDR3 is made up of 13 amino acids. V was pared by 3 bases and J by 8 bases, with 13 bases between. In DNA form, the CDR3 reads TGTGCCAGTAGTATTCGGGCAGGGTGGGAAGCTTTCTTT. Amino acids: CASSIRAGWEAFF.

The rearrangement links TRBV4-1 to TRBJ1-3, with unresolved D. This CDR3 has 17 amino acids. The V end was cut by 4 bases, the J end by 0 bases, with 16 bases between. CDR1 and CDR2 from the germline V gene are MGHRA and YSYEKL. The CDR3 region has the DNA TGCGCCAGCAGCCCCGGTCGGTCGAGAAGCTCTGGAAACACCATATATTTT. Protein: CASSPGRSRSSGNTIYF.

The chain links TRBV6-5 to TRBJ1-1; D ambiguous. This CDR3 is built from 13 residues. Germline V gene sequence: CDR1 MNHEY, CDR2 SVGAGI. The ends were cut back, 6 bases at V and 4 bases at J, with 12 bases in the middle. Written as DNA, the CDR3 is TGTGCCAGCAGCGACTGGTCGGGCACTGAAGCTTTCTTT. It specifies CASSDWSGTEAFF.

About this clone itself: Other DNA variants within this sample encode the same CDR3. J is TRBJ1-2 and V is TRBV5-1, with D possibly matching TRBD1 (6 bases). This CDR3 is 13 amino acids long. Trimming cost V 4 bases and J 5 bases, with 12 bases left between them. Per the germline V gene, CDR1 is SGHRS and CDR2 is YFSETQ. The CDR3 DNA reads as TGCGCCAGCAGCCTCGGACAGTCATATGGCTACACCTTC. This sequence encodes CASSLGQSYGYTF.

The count of this clone is one. The chain couples TRBV28 to TRBJ1-2; D possibly corresponds to TRBD1 (6 bases). CDR1 and CDR2 from the germline V gene are MDHEN and SYDVKM. The length of the CDR3 is 13 residues. V was trimmed by 4 bases and J by 7 bases, leaving 13 bases between them. The CDR3 reads CASSSQGSAGYTF. The CDR3 nucleotides are TGTGCCAGCAGTTCGCAGGGGTCGGCTGGCTACACCTTC.

The rearrangement joins TRBV5-4 to TRBJ1-5; 7 bases align to TRBD1. Germline V gene data show CDR1 as SGHNT and CDR2 as YYREEE (reference sequence). The CDR3 runs to 13 residues. V shed 7 bases and J 1 base; nucleotides not matched to a gene: 2. The CDR3 reads CASSQGSNQPQHF. The CDR3 bases are TGTGCCAGCTCACAGGGGAGCAATCAGCCCCAGCATTTT.

V gene TRBV7-9 combines with J gene TRBJ2-6, with D possibly being TRBD1 (5 bases). V lost 3 bases and J 2 bases, leaving 5 bases between the germline ends. Looked up from germline, CDR1 is SEHNR and CDR2 is FQNEAQ (reference sequence). This CDR3 has 14 amino acids. This CDR3 reads CASSFRAGANVLTF. The CDR3 nucleotides are TGTGCCAGCAGCTTCAGGGCTGGGGCCAACGTCCTGACTTTC.

This chain joins TRBV30 and TRBJ1-1; 9 bases align to TRBD1. Unmatched junction bases numbered 8, after V lost 8 bases and J lost 1 base. CDR1 GTSNPN and CDR2 SVGIG come from the germline V gene (reference sequence). This CDR3 contains 14 residues. CDR3: CARKQGAENTEAFF. For the CDR3, the DNA is TGTGCCCGCAAACAGGGGGCAGAGAACACTGAAGCTTTCTTT.

As concerns this clone: Other DNA sequences in the sample encode the same CDR3. The chain carries TRBV6-5 and TRBJ1-2, with TRBD1 identical over 7 bases. Trimming removed 5 bases from V and 0 bases from J; junction bases left unmatched: 3. CDR3 length equals 14 residues. The germline V gene has CDR1 MNHEY and CDR2 SVGAGI. For the CDR3, the DNA is TGTGCCAGCAGTCGGGACAGAGCTAACTATGGCTACACCTTC. Translated, it gives CASSRDRANYGYTF.

The chain couples TRBV7-8 to TRBJ1-5; 9 bases map to TRBD1. Trimming cost V 3 bases and J 4 bases; bases outside gene matches: 1. Per germline, CDR1 SGHVS and CDR2 FQNEAQ. This CDR3 is 14 amino acids long. CDR3 sequence: CASSFGQGNQPQHF. The CDR3 DNA reads TGTGCCAGCAGCTTTGGACAGGGGAATCAGCCCCAGCATTTT.

CDR3 loop: CASSLLGGEKLFF. Written as DNA, the CDR3 is TGTGCCAGCAGTTTATTGGGGGGGGAAAAACTGTTTTTT. The genes are TRBV12-3 or TRBV12-4 and TRBJ1-4; D possibly corresponds to TRBD1 (5 bases). The CDR3 contains 13 residues. Trimming shortened V by 2 bases and J by 8 bases, and 9 bases separated the two germline ends.